Sequencing of this TCR beta chain was carried out in a study of CD4+ T cells in melanoma. This clone came up once. The antigen remains undetermined. Trimming left V 4 bases short and J 1 base short, with 1 base between. Germline V gene sequence: CDR1 SQVTM, CDR2 ANQGSEA. The CDR3 has 10 amino acids. Findings of the study overall: A reported correlation linked neoantigen-specific CD4+ T cells to CD8+, macrophage and B cell function.

Measured with immunoSEQ multiplex PCR; TCRdb has only the in-frame clones, and not every one. The repertoire holds some 150,000 clones, about nine tenths seen once, with approximately 1.5% in the top ten. This chain joins TRBV29-1 and TRBJ1-2; no clear D gene. The clonotype originates from a human donor with melanoma. CDR3 DNA sequence: TGCAGCGTTGGTAACTATGGCTACACCTTC. It encodes CSVGNYGYTF.